The clone carrying this TCR beta chain occurred many times. What it binds is unknown. The sample has other DNA sequences that encode this CDR3 too. HIV-negative, healthy adults without recent acute infections or vaccinations were the donors. From germline, CDR1 is SQVTM and CDR2 ANQGSEA. The J segment lost 3 bases and the V segment lost 6 bases, leaving 10 bases of the junction unmatched. This CDR3 has 14 amino acids. These data originate in a study of shared clonotypes between healthy human individuals. Looking at the study overall: CD4 naive cells filled three plates per donor, CD4 memory three, CD8 naive two and CD8 memory one. The study's findings and limits: Of the naive CD4 clonotypes, about 5% were shared across a handful of donors. Sorted-subset sequencing was shown by rarefaction to be incomplete despite large depth.

Here immunoSEQ multiplex PCR was the method, and the copy in TCRdb shows in-frame clones only, minus some. Altogether approximately 350,000 clones are present, less than 85% being singletons, with the ten largest covering about a tenth. The rearrangement joins TRBV29-1 to TRBJ2-7, with 8 nucleotides matching TRBD2. This TCR derives from a young man in good health. Sequencing was done on a sample of memory CD4+ T cells sorted from blood. Subset meaning: CD45RA-negative fraction. For the CDR3, the DNA is TGCAGCGTCCTCGGGCTAGCGGGTCTCTACGAGCAGTACTTC. Its translation: CSVLGLAGLYEQYF.